A single sample gave rise to the 5 T cell receptor beta chains below, sequenced in a study of T cells in Graves' hyperthyroidism and ophthalmopathy (dated by TCRdb to about 2019). Libraries were constructed by multiplex PCR. TCRdb lists the instrument as Illumina HiSeq 2000. The TCR beta CDR3 regions were amplified from RNA transcripts. A first-round RT-PCR of the TCR CDR3 used the HTBI primer set with the Qiagen OneStep RT-PCR kit. TCRdb took the public reads, trimmed them with fastp at Q25, ran MiXCR for clone calling and kept in-frame beta chains. Rows merge per CDR3 protein into single entries with the most common DNA and genes. This sample gives about 360,000 distinct CDR3 sequences in total; 13% of them show up just once. Jointly, the top ten make up 9% to 9.5% of the sample. Sequencing was performed on blood. The receptors were sampled from a woman aged 18-30 years with Graves' hyperthyroidism.

Ten or more counts support this clonotype. The V call is TRBV7-8, the J call TRBJ2-7; TRBD2 is a possible D gene (6 bases). The CDR3 is 14 residues long. CDR1 is SGHVS, CDR2 FQNEAQ, per germline. The ends were cut back, 4 bases at V and 5 bases at J, with 15 bases in the middle. CDR3 amino acids: CASSSWGDLNEQYF. CDR3 DNA sequence: TGTGCCAGCAGCTCCTGGGGGGATCTGAACGAGCAGTACTTC.

Worth noting for this clonotype: Possible read error: a much larger clone is one base away. This sequence joins TRBV15 and TRBJ1-1; TRBD1 is a possible D gene (6 bases). V dropped 4 bases and J dropped 3 bases, with 18 bases sitting between them. The germline gives CDR1 LNHNV, CDR2 YYDKDF (reference sequence). The CDR3 totals 16 residues. CDR3 in DNA: TGTGCCACCAGCACGCCGAGAGGACAGAAGGACACTGAAGCTTTCTTT. Translating gives CATSTPRGQKDTEAFF.

This clonotype was seen a few times. The chain carries TRBV27 and TRBJ1-3; D is undetermined. The germline gives CDR1 MNHEY, CDR2 SMNVEV (reference sequence). V was cut by 6 bases and J by 0 bases, with 6 bases left in between. This CDR3 has 13 residues. The DNA of the CDR3 is TGTGCCAGCAGACGTAGCTCTGGAAACACCATATATTTT. Translation gives CASRRSSGNTIYF.

This clonotype has a count of ten or more. The V gene is TRBV27, the J gene TRBJ2-1, with 10 bases lining up with TRBD2. The CDR3 extends over 17 amino acids. Germline values: CDR1 MNHEY, CDR2 SMNVEV (reference sequence). The ends lost 2 bases at V and 7 bases at J; junction bases unmatched: 11. The CDR3 region has the DNA TGTGCCAGCAGTTTAAGGGTCAGCGGGAGGGGTCAGAATGAGCAGTTCTTC. This encodes CASSLRVSGRGQNEQFF.

The rearrangement joins TRBV5-8 to TRBJ1-6; 7 nucleotides line up with TRBD1. CDR3 length: 16 residues. Unmatched junction bases numbered 11, after V lost 1 base and J lost 10 bases. Germline V lookup: CDR1 SGHTS, CDR2 YDEGEE. The CDR3 is CASSLPQGGRGSPLHF. Written as DNA, the CDR3 is TGTGCCAGCAGCTTGCCCCAGGGGGGCCGGGGGTCACCCCTCCACTTT.